The rows below give T cell receptor beta chains drawn from one sample of a study of CD8+ T cells in alopecia areata. The protocol was immunoSEQ multiplex PCR, while the TCRdb copy is restricted to in-frame clones and leaves out a portion. The sample comprises about 120,000 clones, about 50% of which are singletons, and around 20% rests with the top ten. This specimen was CD8+ T cells sorted from blood, taken at week 0. Receptor source: a human donor with alopecia areata. Both conserved end residues are part of each CDR3. A D gene is named only where the DNA matches it firmly. Not every row has a clone size; where given, it reads once, few, many or a size class.

clone_size d_call j_call v_call cdr3_length cdr3_aa cdr3_nt
NA TRBD1 TRBJ2-2 TRBV5-1 16 CASSLEDRGYTGELFF TGCGCCAGCAGCTTGGAAGACAGGGGGTACACCGGGGAGCTGTTTTTT
NA NA TRBJ1-1 TRBV5-4 14 CASSLYEGFTEAFF TGTGCCAGCAGCTTGTATGAGGGTTTCACTGAAGCTTTCTTT
NA NA TRBJ1-6 TRBV19 13 CASSVLTDSPLHF TGTGCCAGTAGTGTATTAACGGATTCACCCCTCCACTTT
NA TRBD2 TRBJ2-3 TRBV6-5 14 CASSLAGDTDTQYF TGTGCCAGCAGCCTAGCGGGGGACACAGATACGCAGTATTTT
NA TRBD1 TRBJ2-5 TRBV7-3 15 CASSLIGTGPETQYF TGTGCCAGCAGCTTAATCGGGACAGGGCCAGAGACCCAGTACTTC
few NA TRBJ1-1 TRBV7-9 14 CASSPGLLGTEAFF TGTGCCAGCAGCCCGGGACTGTTAGGCACTGAAGCTTTCTTT
NA TRBD1 TRBJ2-1 TRBV29-1 13 CSVGQGANNEQFF TGCAGCGTGGGACAGGGGGCGAACAATGAGCAGTTCTTC
NA NA TRBJ1-4 TRBV27 16 CASSFRFGSSDEKLFF TGTGCCAGCAGTTTCAGGTTCGGGTCATCGGATGAAAAACTGTTTTTT
NA NA TRBJ2-2 TRBV29-1 12 CSAEGETGELFF TGCAGCGCCGAGGGGGAGACCGGGGAGCTGTTTTTT
NA NA TRBJ1-1 TRBV7-2 11 CASSWGTEAFF TGTGCCAGCAGCTGGGGGACTGAAGCTTTCTTT
medium-sized TRBD1 TRBJ2-3 TRBV6-4 15 CASSDGGQGADTQYF TGTGCCAGCAGTGACGGGGGACAGGGGGCAGATACGCAGTATTTT
few NA TRBJ2-2 TRBV11-2 17 CASSARGQGLNTGELFF TGTGCCAGCAGCGCCCGAGGGCAGGGGTTGAACACCGGGGAGCTGTTTTTT
few TRBD2 TRBJ2-1 TRBV9 16 CASSVPLAGGPYEQFF TGTGCCAGCAGCGTTCCTCTAGCGGGGGGTCCCTATGAGCAGTTCTTC
few NA TRBJ1-5 TRBV7-2 16 CASSPGGKSGNQPQHF TGTGCCAGCAGTCCGGGGGGGAAATCGGGCAATCAGCCCCAGCATTTT
NA TRBD1 TRBJ2-7 TRBV30 13 CAWSLGQGYEQYF TGTGCCTGGAGTTTGGGACAGGGGTACGAGCAGTACTTC
NA NA TRBJ2-1 TRBV4-1 14 CASSQSGQYNEQFF TGCGCCAGCAGCCAAAGTGGACAGTACAATGAGCAGTTCTTC